These 18 T cell receptor beta chains originate from one sample sequenced in a study of regulatory T cells in long-lasting Graves disease. Arm-PCR with iRepertoire HTBI primers amplified the CDR3 regions for these TCR beta libraries. TCRdb reprocessed the multiplex PCR reads via MiXCR and lists one record per CDR3 protein. This sample carries 600,000 to 650,000 distinct CDR3 sequences, 16% of them seen once, and the ten largest clones take about 20%. The time point denotes: newly diagnosed GD, antithyroid drugs for less than 3 months. PBMC RNA was the source of the TCR library. This sample was also put to use in a study of T cells in Graves' hyperthyroidism and ophthalmopathy.

This specimen consisted of peripheral blood mononuclear cells (PBMCs), obtained at new diagnosis, from a patient treated with antithyroid drugs. The receptor set was obtained from a woman under 40 with Graves disease.

This clonotype was counted only a few times. The chain is built from TRBV28 and TRBJ1-2; D perhaps matches TRBD1 (5 bases). Germline CDR1 is MDHEN and CDR2 is SYDVKM. V lost 2 bases to trimming and J lost 2 bases, with 9 bases between them. This CDR3 spans 14 amino acids. The CDR3 spells CASSLGAANYGYTF. CDR3 bases: TGTGCCAGCAGTTTAGGGGCAGCCAACTATGGCTACACCTTC.

The table lists this clonotype with many counts. The chain links TRBV27 to TRBJ1-2; 8 bases agree with TRBD1. CDR1 MNHEY and CDR2 SMNVEV come from the germline V gene (reference sequence). V trimming: 6 bases; J trimming: 6 bases; junction bases outside the gene matches: 9. The CDR3 runs 14 residues. This CDR3 reads CASRFRTGLDGYTF. The DNA for the CDR3 is TGTGCCAGCAGGTTCCGGACAGGGTTGGATGGCTACACCTTC.

This clonotype was counted at least ten times. The rearrangement links TRBV28 to TRBJ2-1; D remains unclear. The CDR3 runs 12 residues. CDR1 and CDR2 from the germline V gene are MDHEN and SYDVKM. Trimming stripped 3 bases from V and 8 bases from J, with 8 bases between. For the CDR3, the DNA is TGTGCCAGCAGTTTTTTAGGGTATGAGCAGTTCTTC. Translation gives CASSFLGYEQFF.

The table lists this clonotype with many counts. The chain uses TRBV28 and TRBJ2-2; D is unresolved. V dropped 5 bases and J dropped 2 bases, with 12 bases sitting between them. Germline lookup yields CDR1 MDHEN and CDR2 SYDVKM. This CDR3 has 15 amino acids. This chain's CDR3 is CASSNMEGNTGELFF. The CDR3 DNA reads TGTGCCAGCAGTAATATGGAAGGCAACACCGGGGAGCTGTTTTTT.

This clonotype was found once. The chain recombines TRBV15 with TRBJ2-5, with D unresolved. There are 14 residues in the CDR3. V lost 3 bases and J 2 bases, leaving 10 bases between the germline ends. Germline V gene data show CDR1 as LNHNV and CDR2 as YYDKDF (reference sequence). The CDR3 loop reads CATSSLRAQETQYF. The CDR3 nucleotides read TGTGCCACCAGCAGTTTAAGGGCACAAGAGACCCAGTACTTC.

Many counts were recorded for this clonotype. The rearrangement joins TRBV27 to TRBJ1-4; TRBD1 is a possible D gene (5 bases). Germline lookup yields CDR1 MNHEY and CDR2 SMNVEV (reference sequence). This CDR3 spans 15 amino acids. Trimming cost V 3 bases and J 8 bases, with 16 bases left between them. DNA of the CDR3: TGTGCCAGCAGTTTCTCAGCGGGGGTCGGGGAAAAACTGTTTTTT. The encoded protein is CASSFSAGVGEKLFF.

This clonotype came up many times. The chain joins TRBV9 to TRBJ2-2; D unclear. CDR3 size: 13 residues. Germline CDR1 is SGDLS and CDR2 is YYNGEE. The V end was cut by 3 bases, the J end by 1 base, with 4 bases between. The CDR3 reads CASSDENTGELFF. The CDR3 DNA reads as TGTGCCAGCAGCGATGAGAACACCGGGGAGCTGTTTTTT.

The rearrangement joins TRBV5-6 to TRBJ1-5; D unresolved. The germline V gene has CDR1 SGHDT and CDR2 YYEEEE. Trimming took 3 bases from V and 5 from J, leaving 6 bases between them. This CDR3 spans 12 amino acids. The CDR3 loop reads CASSWADQPQHF. The CDR3 DNA is TGTGCCAGCAGCTGGGCCGATCAGCCCCAGCATTTT.

This clonotype was detected only a few times. The gene calls are TRBV24-1 and TRBJ1-1; the D is unclear. In germline, CDR1 is KGHDR, CDR2 SFDVKD. Trimming shortened V by 6 bases and J by 7 bases, and 8 bases separated the two germline ends. The CDR3 sequence is 11 residues long. The CDR3: CATSKAGEAFF. CDR3 sequence (DNA): TGTGCCACCAGTAAGGCAGGTGAAGCTTTCTTT.

J is TRBJ1-5 and V is TRBV19; weak D call: TRBD1 (5 bases). Germline V gene data show CDR1 as LNHDA and CDR2 as SQIVND (reference sequence). The length of the CDR3 is 14 residues. V was cut by 6 bases and J by 5 bases, with 14 bases left in between. This CDR3 is CASSNGGEYQPQHF. The CDR3 DNA reads as TGTGCCAGTAGCAATGGGGGGGAGTATCAGCCCCAGCATTTT.

The sample holds many counts of this clonotype. This chain links TRBV28 with TRBJ1-5; unclear D gene. CDR1 and CDR2 (germline): MDHEN, SYDVKM. V lost 6 bases and J 3 bases, leaving 9 bases between the germline ends. The CDR3 runs 13 residues. The CDR3 reads CASSLYTNQPQHF. Here the CDR3 DNA reads TGTGCCAGCAGCCTTTATACCAATCAGCCCCAGCATTTT.

The sample holds many counts of this clonotype. The chain couples TRBV28 to TRBJ2-7; 8 bases are shared with TRBD1. The length of the CDR3 is 18 residues. V was clipped by 3 bases and J by 0 bases; unmatched bases: 13. Germline CDR1 MDHEN, CDR2 SYDVKM. Here the CDR3 DNA reads TGTGCCAGCAGTTTCCTCGCCCACGGGACAGGATTCTCCTACGAGCAGTACTTC. Its translation: CASSFLAHGTGFSYEQYF.

The sample holds many counts of this clonotype. The J gene is TRBJ2-7, the V gene TRBV11-2, with 8 bases lining up with TRBD1. Germline assignment: CDR1 SGHAT and CDR2 FQNNGV. The junction had 8 bases not matched to a gene; V was cut back by 4 bases and J by 6 bases. The CDR3 is 14 residues long. The CDR3 nucleotides read TGTGCCAGCAGCTCAGGACAGGGCCCTTCCGAGCAGTACTTC. It yields the protein CASSSGQGPSEQYF.

This clonotype was recorded a few times. J is TRBJ2-1 and V is TRBV9; 10 bases agree with TRBD2. From germline, CDR1 is SGDLS and CDR2 YYNGEE. CDR3 length equals 15 residues. V dropped 3 bases and J dropped 3; count of bases not matched to a gene: 3. The chain's CDR3 is CASSELAGDYNEQFF. Here the CDR3 DNA reads TGTGCCAGCAGCGAGCTAGCGGGAGACTACAATGAGCAGTTCTTC.

This clonotype was seen ten or more times. CDR3 coding DNA: TGTGCCGGTGGGTTGGAGGGCTATGGCTACACCTTC. As protein: CAGGLEGYGYTF. The V and J genes are TRBV6-1 and TRBJ1-2, with no clear D. Trimming left V 11 bases short and J 4 bases short, with 14 bases between. The CDR3 loop spans 12 amino acids. Germline CDR1 and CDR2: MNHNS and SASEGT.

The rearrangement uses TRBV7-2 and TRBJ2-3, with 8 bases fitting TRBD2. Germline V gene data show CDR1 as SGHTA and CDR2 as FQGNSA. The CDR3 has 16 amino acids. The J segment lost 2 bases and the V segment lost 6 bases, leaving 10 bases of the junction unmatched. In nucleotides, the CDR3 is TGTGCCAGCAGGTTGTTGGGGACTAGTCTCACAGATACGCAGTATTTT. Translation: CASRLLGTSLTDTQYF. The entire variable domain, with the rest obtained from reference TRBV7-2 and TRBJ2-3, is as follows: GAGVSQSPSNKVTEKGKDVELRCDPISGHTALYWYRQSLGQGLEFLIYFQGNSAPDKSGLPSDRFSAERTGGSVSTLTIQRTQQEDSAVYLCASRLLGTSLTDTQYFGPGTRLTVL.

The chain has TRBV20-1 and TRBJ2-7, with 7 bases fitting TRBD2. The CDR3 loop spans 13 amino acids. Trimming at V came to 4 bases and at J to 0 bases, leaving 3 bases not matched to a gene. CDR1 and CDR2 (germline): DFQATT, SNEGSKA (reference sequence). This chain's CDR3 is CSANRDYSYEQYF. Written as DNA, the CDR3 is TGCAGTGCTAACCGGGACTACTCCTACGAGCAGTACTTC.

V usage is TRBV28 and J usage is TRBJ2-2; D is unresolved. Trimming removed 6 bases at V and 9 bases at J, with 8 bases between. Germline-derived CDR1 and CDR2 are MDHEN and SYDVKM. The CDR3 is made up of 11 amino acids. CDR3 residues: CASRGIRELFF. In DNA, the CDR3 is TGTGCCAGCAGGGGCATAAGGGAGCTGTTTTTT.